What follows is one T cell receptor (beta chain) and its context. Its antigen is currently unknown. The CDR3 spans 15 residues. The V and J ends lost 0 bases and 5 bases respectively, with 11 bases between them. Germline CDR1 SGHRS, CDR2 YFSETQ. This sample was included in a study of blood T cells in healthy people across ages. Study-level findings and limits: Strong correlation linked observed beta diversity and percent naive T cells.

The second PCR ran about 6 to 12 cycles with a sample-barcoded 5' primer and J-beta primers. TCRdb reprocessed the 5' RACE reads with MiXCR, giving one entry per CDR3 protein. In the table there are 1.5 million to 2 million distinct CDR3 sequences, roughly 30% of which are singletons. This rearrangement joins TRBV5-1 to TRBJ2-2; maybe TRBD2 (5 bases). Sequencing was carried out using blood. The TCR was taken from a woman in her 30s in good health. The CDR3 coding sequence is TGCGCCAGCAGCTTGGCAGACGGGGAAACCGGGGAGCTGTTTTTT. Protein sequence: CASSLADGETGELFF.